This T cell receptor beta chain originates from a study of T cells in Graves' hyperthyroidism and ophthalmopathy. With 0 bases removed from V and 8 bases from J, the gap between germline ends came to 2 bases. Germline V lookup: CDR1 SEHNR, CDR2 FQNEAQ (reference sequence). This CDR3 contains 12 residues. Graves' hyperthyroidism showing no ophthalmopathy progression within 18 months was considered stable. Researchers amplified the TCR beta CDR3 regions from RNA transcripts. First-round RT-PCR of the TCR CDR3 relied on the HTBI primer set. TCRdb fed the multiplex PCR reads into MiXCR, producing one record per CDR3 protein. The table shows some 92,000 distinct CDR3 sequences, with 35% to 45% occurring only once. This clonotype showed up many times.

The chain employs TRBV7-9 and TRBJ1-6, with no clear D. This receptor was taken from a woman aged 30 to 39 with Graves' hyperthyroidism. The sequencing input was peripheral blood or thyroid tissue (not recorded which). CDR3 residues: CASSLADSPLHF. DNA of the CDR3: TGTGCCAGCAGCTTAGCCGATTCACCCCTCCACTTT.